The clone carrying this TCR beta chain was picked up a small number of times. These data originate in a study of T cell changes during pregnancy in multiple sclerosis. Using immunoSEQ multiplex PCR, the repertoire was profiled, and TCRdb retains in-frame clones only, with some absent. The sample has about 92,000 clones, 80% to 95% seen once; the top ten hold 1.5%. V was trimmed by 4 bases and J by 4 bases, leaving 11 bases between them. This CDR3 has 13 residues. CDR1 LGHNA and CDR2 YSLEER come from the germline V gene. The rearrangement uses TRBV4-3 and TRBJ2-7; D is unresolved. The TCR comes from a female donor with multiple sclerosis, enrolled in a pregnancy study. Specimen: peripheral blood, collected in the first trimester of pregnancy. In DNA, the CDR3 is TGCGCCAGCAGCCTAAGACTGCAATACGAGCAGTACTTC. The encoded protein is CASSLRLQYEQYF.